This entry concerns a single TCR beta chain. Per the study methods: Nucleated cell counts were estimated from reference gene primer amplification. Libraries were prepared by immunoSEQ multiplex PCR; TCRdb keeps only in-frame clonotypes and omits some of them. The DNA gave D and trimming, while V, J and clone size come from that table. The sample contains about 60,000 clones, over 80% of which appear only once. The germline CDR1 and CDR2 sequences are SGHTA and FQGTGA. This CDR3 is built from 16 residues. With 0 bases clipped from V and 4 bases from J, the junction kept 6 bases outside the gene matches. The data were taken from a study of blood T cell repertoires in COVID-19. Study-wide context: Sites across the United States, Italy and Spain contributed samples from acute and convalescent COVID-19. The cDNA or gDNA used as material had been derived from T cells, B-cell-depleted T cells, or PBMCs.

Sample: peripheral blood. This clonotype was obtained from a man in his fifties or sixties with acute or convalescent COVID-19. This chain uses TRBV7-3 with TRBJ1-1; the match to TRBD1 covers 9 bases. In DNA, the CDR3 is TGTGCCAGCAGCTTAACCGTGACAGGGGGAGGCACTGAAGCTTTCTTT. Amino acid sequence: CASSLTVTGGGTEAFF.